A selection of T cell receptor beta chains follows, all from one sample in a study of spatial heterogeneity in lung cancer. TCRdb used MiXCR to reprocess the 5' RACE reads, holding one entry per CDR3 protein. The sample shows over 95,000 distinct CDR3 sequences, roughly a tenth of them seen only once. Sample: PBMCs, taken at follow-up. All receptors derive from a female donor with early-stage non-small cell lung cancer. Each CDR3 is given without its conserved first and last residue.

TRBV18,TRBJ1-2,ASSPDRNRDYT
TRBV6-1,TRBJ1-2,ASSVVQGSGYT
TRBV5-1,TRBJ1-2,ASSPGTDPGYT
TRBV20-1,TRBJ1-4,SARVSTATNEKLF
TRBV30,TRBJ1-2,AWSTTGQYGYT
TRBV28,TRBJ2-4,ASSPPGDLRIQY
TRBV28,TRBJ2-5,ASSLRGTGGTTQY
TRBV4-2,TRBJ2-1,ASSPIADLNYNEQF
TRBV6-2/TRBV6-3,TRBJ2-2,ASKGFQGNTGELF
TRBV6-1,TRBJ2-5,ASSEALRASGTGETQY
TRBV24-1,TRBJ2-1,ATGTTNGNEQF
TRBV29-1,TRBJ1-2,SVAIPANYGYT
TRBV2,TRBJ1-1,ASSADGQGAEAF
TRBV3-1,TRBJ1-1,ASRNTLTGNLNTEAF
TRBV7-2,TRBJ2-3,ASSLDLTGRTDTQY
TRBV7-3,TRBJ2-4,ASSLFPSFGDIQY
TRBV4-2,TRBJ2-7,ASSQQDREVYEQY
TRBV19,TRBJ1-5,ASSMVWGNQPQH
TRBV27,TRBJ1-3,ASSLDRQTGNTIY
TRBV9,TRBJ1-3,ASSVGGGPGNTIY
TRBV29-1,TRBJ2-3,SVVQGFGTDTQY
TRBV20-1,TRBJ2-7,SASLLYEQY
TRBV29-1,TRBJ1-5,SVEQGLGQPQH
TRBV3-1,TRBJ2-3,ASSQDLSAGGTDTQY
TRBV3-1,TRBJ1-1,ASSLQTSNTEAF